This T cell receptor beta chain was captured by sequencing in a study of regulatory T cells in long-lasting Graves disease. General study findings and limits: Accuracy may have suffered from the small sample size.

The time point was: newly diagnosed GD, antithyroid drugs for less than 3 months. There was RNA extracted from PBMCs, and the TCR library was made from it. Sequencing libraries for TCR beta were prepared with iRepertoire HTBI primers and Arm-PCR of CDR3 regions. TCRdb independently ran MiXCR on the multiplex PCR reads; one entry per CDR3 protein. The sample includes about 560,000 distinct CDR3 sequences, 16% of them seen just once. A word on this clonotype: What it binds is unknown. One end of the junction is discordant with germline, which a read error may explain.

The germline CDR1 and CDR2 sequences are MNHEY and SVGEGT. CDR3 length equals 13 residues. These data were likewise used in another study, on T cells in Graves' hyperthyroidism and ophthalmopathy. From that report: Not enrolled were patients with uncontrolled infection, other autoimmune disease, pregnancy or lactation.

This sequence joins TRBV6-2 or TRBV6-3 and TRBJ1-3; D not resolved. The specimen comprised peripheral blood mononuclear cells (PBMCs), sampled at new diagnosis, from a patient treated with antithyroid drugs. This receptor was obtained from a man aged 18 to 30 with Graves disease. The CDR3 spells CASSTAQGSRLNF. CDR3 nucleotide sequence: TGTGCCAGCAGTACGGCCCAAGGATCGAGACTAAATTTT.